This record covers a single T cell receptor (beta chain). This sample was taken from a study of blood T cell repertoires in COVID-19. Between the trimmed V and J ends, which lost 0 bases and 0 bases, there was a span of 5 bases. This CDR3 is 14 amino acids long. Germline V CDR1 and CDR2: SGHTA, FQGNSA. Assay: immunoSEQ multiplex PCR; the TCRdb copy retains only in-frame clones and omits some. The table records roughly 100,000 clones, 84% of them present only once. Material: peripheral blood. The origin of this receptor is a human donor in a cohort sampled during active COVID-19. The chain carries TRBV7-2 and TRBJ2-5; no firm D call. For the CDR3, the DNA is TGTGCCAGCAGCTTAGCAAACAACCAAGAGACCCAGTACTTC. It encodes CASSLANNQETQYF.